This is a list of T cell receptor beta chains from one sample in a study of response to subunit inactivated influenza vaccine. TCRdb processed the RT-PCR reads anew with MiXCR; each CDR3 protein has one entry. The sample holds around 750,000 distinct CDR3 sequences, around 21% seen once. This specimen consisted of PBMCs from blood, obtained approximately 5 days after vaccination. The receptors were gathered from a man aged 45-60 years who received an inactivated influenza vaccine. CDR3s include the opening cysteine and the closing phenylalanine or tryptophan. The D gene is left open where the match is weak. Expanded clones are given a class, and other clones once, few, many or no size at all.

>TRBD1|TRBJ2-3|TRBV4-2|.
TGTGCCAGCAGCCATATCCCGGGACAGGGGACCACAGATACGCAGTATTTT
CASSHIPGQGTTDTQYF
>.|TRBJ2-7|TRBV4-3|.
TGCGCCAGCAGCCAAGATCTTTGGGGAGCGGACTCCTACGAGCAGTACTTC
CASSQDLWGADSYEQYF
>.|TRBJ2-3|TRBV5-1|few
TGCGCCAGCAGCTTGTATGGGGGGAGCCGCACAGATACGCAGTATTTT
CASSLYGGSRTDTQYF
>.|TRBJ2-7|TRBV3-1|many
TGCGCCAGCAGCCAAGGTACAGGGCCTTACGAGCAGTACTTC
CASSQGTGPYEQYF
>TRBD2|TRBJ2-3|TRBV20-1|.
TGCAGTGCTAGGACTAGCGGTCACACAGATACGCAGTATTTT
CSARTSGHTDTQYF
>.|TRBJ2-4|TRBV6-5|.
TGTGCCAGCAGTTACGGGCAGGGGGGAGCCATTCAGTACTTC
CASSYGQGGAIQYF
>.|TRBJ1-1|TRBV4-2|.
TGTGCCAGCAGCCAGGAATCAATGGTGGCTTTCTTT
CASSQESMVAFF
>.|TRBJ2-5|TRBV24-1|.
TGTGCCACCAGTGACCCTCTCATGGAGGAATCCCTGGAGACCCAGTACTTC
CATSDPLMEESLETQYF
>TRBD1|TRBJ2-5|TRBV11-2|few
TGTGCCAGCAGCCCCGACAGGGCCCAAGAGACCCAGTACTTC
CASSPDRAQETQYF
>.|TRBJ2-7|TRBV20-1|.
TGCAGTGCTTACCAAGCTGGGGAGCAGTACTTC
CSAYQAGEQYF
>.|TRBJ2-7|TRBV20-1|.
TGCAGTGCTAGCCCCGGGACTGGACAGAAGTACTTC
CSASPGTGQKYF
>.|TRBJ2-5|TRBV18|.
TGTGCCAGCTCAGGAGGCCCACACCAGACCCAGTACTTC
CASSGGPHQTQYF
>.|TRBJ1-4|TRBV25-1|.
TGTGCCACCGGAGAATCGACAACTAATGAAAAACTGTTTTTT
CATGESTTNEKLFF
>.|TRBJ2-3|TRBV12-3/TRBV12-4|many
TGTGCCAGCACCGACCGCCGGGGCCGAACGGGCACAGATACGCAGTATTTT
CASTDRRGRTGTDTQYF
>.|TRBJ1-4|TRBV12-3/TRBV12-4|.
TGTGCCAGCAGTTTAGCGTCAGGGGTGAGAAAACTGTTTTTT
CASSLASGVRKLFF
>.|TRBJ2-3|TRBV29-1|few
TGCAGCGCGGTAATAGCGAGACCGTATTTT
CSAVIARPYF
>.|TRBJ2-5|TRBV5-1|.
TGCGCCAGCAGCTTGGCAGGGGAAGGGCAAGAGACCCAGTACTTC
CASSLAGEGQETQYF
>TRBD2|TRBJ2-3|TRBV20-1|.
TGCAGTGCAGAGCAGCGGGAGGGGATTCGCACAGATACGCAGTATTTT
CSAEQREGIRTDTQYF
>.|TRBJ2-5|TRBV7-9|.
TGTGCCAGCAGCTCGACGAGGACGGGACGTGGAGAGACCCAGTACTTC
CASSSTRTGRGETQYF
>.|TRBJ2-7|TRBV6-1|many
TGTGCCAGCAGGCCTTACAGGGACTCCTACGAGCAGTACTTC
CASRPYRDSYEQYF
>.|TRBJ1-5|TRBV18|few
TGTGCCAGCTCACCAGAGGCTAGCAATCAGCCCCAGCATTTT
CASSPEASNQPQHF
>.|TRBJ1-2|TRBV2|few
TGTGCCAGCAGACGTCCCAGACCTACAAACTATGGCTACACCTTC
CASRRPRPTNYGYTF
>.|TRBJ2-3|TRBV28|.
TGTGCCAGCAGTTTTTTCGTGGGGGGCACAGATACGCAGTATTTT
CASSFFVGGTDTQYF
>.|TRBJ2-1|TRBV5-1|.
TGCGCCAGCAGCTCCTCGGGAGAGTCGTACAATGAGCAGTTCTTC
CASSSSGESYNEQFF
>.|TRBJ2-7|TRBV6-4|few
TGTGCCAGCAGTGACCCCCGAAGCCACTACGAGCAGTACTTC
CASSDPRSHYEQYF
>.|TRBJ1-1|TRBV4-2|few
TGTGCCAGCAGCCAAGATAGGCCAGTGAACACTGAAGCTTTCTTT
CASSQDRPVNTEAFF